These 9 T cell receptor beta chains originate from one sample sequenced in a study of CD8 T cells in ankylosing spondylitis. TCRdb reprocessed the 5' RACE reads via MiXCR and lists one record per CDR3 protein. This sample yields about 150,000 distinct CDR3 sequences, of which over 10% are seen a single time; less than 5% belongs to the top ten. Specimen: blood, either unsorted or a sorted T cell fraction (not recorded which). All receptors derive from a female donor with ankylosing spondylitis or in good health (not recorded which).

The sample holds many counts of this clonotype. The gene calls are TRBV5-1 and TRBJ2-3, with TRBD2 as a possible D gene (5 bases). The germline V gene encodes CDR1 SGHRS and CDR2 YFSETQ. V was clipped by 5 bases and J by 6 bases, with 10 bases between them. The CDR3 is made up of 12 amino acids. The CDR3 DNA is TGCGCCAGCAGTCGGGATCGGGATACGCAGTATTTT. Its translation is CASSRDRDTQYF.

This clonotype was seen many times. The chain uses TRBV5-1 and TRBJ2-1, with 12 bases aligning to TRBD2. The CDR3 runs to 15 residues. Germline CDR1 and CDR2: SGHRS and YFSETQ. Unmatched junction bases numbered 8, after V lost 7 bases and J lost 6 bases. The CDR3 sequence: CASSRLAGDINEQFF. DNA for the CDR3: TGCGCCAGCTCCAGACTAGCGGGAGATATCAATGAGCAGTTCTTC.

This clonotype has a count of ten or more. The chain combines TRBV7-8 with TRBJ2-7; unclear D gene. V was trimmed by 1 base and J by 2 bases, leaving 9 bases between them. Germline V CDR1 and CDR2: SGHVS, FQNEAQ. The CDR3 loop spans 14 amino acids. The CDR3 nucleotides read TGTGCCAGCAGCTTAGAGGGCGGAACCTACGAGCAGTACTTC. It encodes CASSLEGGTYEQYF.

The CDR3 loop is CAAWSANEQFF. The CDR3 DNA sequence: TGTGCCGCCTGGAGTGCCAATGAGCAGTTCTTC. The V call is TRBV10-3, the J call TRBJ2-1; unclear D gene. CDR1 is ENHRY, CDR2 SYGVKD, per germline. The V end lost 11 bases, the J end lost 6 bases, and 11 bases lay between the germline ends. CDR3 size: 11 residues.

Of note for this clonotype: The DNA is left out, because the CDR3 cannot be placed on it with certainty; the CDR3 is given as TCRdb lists it. The rearrangement joins TRBV3-1 to TRBJ1-2. Germline assignment: CDR1 LGHDT and CDR2 YNNKEL (reference sequence). From its first to its last residue, the CDR3 has 15 amino acids. The CDR3 sequence is CACCQSTSGSYGYTF.

This clonotype appeared many times. The CDR3 loop is CASSPGEGNNSPLHF. For the CDR3, the DNA is TGTGCCAGCAGCCCTGGGGAGGGTAATAATTCACCCCTCCACTTT. The chain joins TRBV12-3 or TRBV12-4 to TRBJ1-6, with no clear D. CDR3 length: 15 amino acids. The V gene lost 6 bases and the J gene lost 5 bases, with 14 bases spanning the gap.

In this sample, this clonotype turned up many times. The J gene is TRBJ2-2, the V gene TRBV12-3 or TRBV12-4, with D perhaps TRBD1 (5 bases). The V end was cut by 2 bases, the J end by 3 bases, with 10 bases between. This CDR3 has 15 residues. CDR3 residues: CASSLRPRDTGELFF. The CDR3 coding sequence is TGTGCCAGCAGTTTAAGACCCAGGGACACCGGGGAGCTGTTTTTT.

This clonotype was picked up many times. The V gene is TRBV20-1, the J gene TRBJ1-1, with D perhaps TRBD1 (6 bases). The V end was cut by 3 bases, the J end by 4 bases, with 18 bases between. Germline values: CDR1 DFQATT, CDR2 SNEGSKA (reference sequence). The CDR3 runs to 15 residues. The CDR3 here is CSASPQGRQSTEAFF. CDR3 nucleotide sequence: TGCAGTGCTAGCCCCCAGGGGCGCCAGAGCACTGAAGCTTTCTTT.

This clonotype was detected ten times or more. This chain links TRBV6-5 with TRBJ2-3; D is perhaps TRBD2 (6 bases). The length of the CDR3 is 15 residues. V lost 4 bases and J lost 2, with 13 bases in between. CDR1 and CDR2 from the germline V gene are MNHEY and SVGAGI. The CDR3 spells CASSWEEGNTDTQYF. In DNA form, the CDR3 reads TGTGCCAGCAGTTGGGAGGAGGGTAACACAGATACGCAGTATTTT.